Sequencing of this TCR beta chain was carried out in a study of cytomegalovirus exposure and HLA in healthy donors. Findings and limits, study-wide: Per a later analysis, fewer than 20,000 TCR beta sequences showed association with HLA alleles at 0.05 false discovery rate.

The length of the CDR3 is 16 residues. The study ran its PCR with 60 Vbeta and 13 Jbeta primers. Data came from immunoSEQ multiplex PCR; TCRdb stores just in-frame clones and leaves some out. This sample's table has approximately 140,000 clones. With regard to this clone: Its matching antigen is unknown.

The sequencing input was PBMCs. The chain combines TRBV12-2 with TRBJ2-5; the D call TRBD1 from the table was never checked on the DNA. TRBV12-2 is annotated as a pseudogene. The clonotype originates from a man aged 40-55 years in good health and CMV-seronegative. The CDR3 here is CASRSRPSGAQETQYF. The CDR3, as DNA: TGTGCAAGTCGCTCCCGACCATCTGGGGCACAAGAGACCCAGTACTTC.